The sequence of this T cell receptor (beta chain) was determined in a study of post-analysis software for immune sequencing data. Overall study context: The cohort encompassed relapsing-remitting, secondary progressive and progressive-relapsing multiple sclerosis disease courses.

Germline trimming cut 7 bases from V and 0 bases from J; bases unmatched to any gene: 12. This CDR3 contains 18 residues. The V gene's germline CDR1 is MNHEY and CDR2 SVGEGT. Turning to this clonotype: The target antigen is unknown.

Study-wide results and caveats: Significantly lower normalized Chao1 diversity was seen in multiple sclerosis patients than in controls. By F measure, samples from a shared preparation batch strongly co-clustered. Included in a set of about five TRBV segments more frequent in patients than controls were TRBV5-6, TRBV5-1 and TRBV20-1.

cDNA libraries of TCR beta carried unique molecular identifiers. The T cell input of about 1 to 10 million gave around 450,000 cDNA molecules. TCRdb analysed the PCR reads with MiXCR anew, one entry per CDR3 protein. The table has about 820,000 distinct CDR3 sequences, roughly 50% seen once. The J gene is TRBJ2-7, the V gene TRBV6-2 or TRBV6-3; TRBD2 aligns across 13 bases. Source material: blood. This TCR was sampled from a girl between 10 and 17 years old with multiple sclerosis. CDR3 sequence reads: CASIEPGTSGMSSYEQYF. The CDR3 DNA is TGTGCCAGCATCGAACCCGGGACTAGCGGGATGAGCTCCTACGAGCAGTACTTC.